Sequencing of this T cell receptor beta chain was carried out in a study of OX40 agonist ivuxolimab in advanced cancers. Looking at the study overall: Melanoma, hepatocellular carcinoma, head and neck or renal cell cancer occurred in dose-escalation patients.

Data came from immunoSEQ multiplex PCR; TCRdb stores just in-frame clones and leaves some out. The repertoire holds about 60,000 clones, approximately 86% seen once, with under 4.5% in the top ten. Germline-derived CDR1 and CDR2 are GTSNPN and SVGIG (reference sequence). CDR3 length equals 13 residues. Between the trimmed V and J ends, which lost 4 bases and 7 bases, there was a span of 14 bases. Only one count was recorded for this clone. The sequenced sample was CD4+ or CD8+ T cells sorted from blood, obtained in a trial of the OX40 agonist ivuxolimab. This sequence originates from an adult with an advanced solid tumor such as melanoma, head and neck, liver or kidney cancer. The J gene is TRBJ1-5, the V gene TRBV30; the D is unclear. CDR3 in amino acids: CAWKGPWEQPQHF. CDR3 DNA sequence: TGTGCCTGGAAAGGACCCTGGGAACAGCCCCAGCATTTT.